These 30 T cell receptor beta chains were all obtained from the same sample, sequenced in a study of CD8 T cells in Susac syndrome. RNA amounts of about 0.45 to 1 ug underwent reverse transcription with random hexamers. MiXCR was run by TCRdb on the immunoSEQ multiplex PCR reads, yielding one entry per CDR3 protein. The repertoire includes about 120,000 distinct CDR3 sequences, around nine tenths of them detected once, and 0.13% to 0.15% sits in the top ten. The sample was CD4+ T cells from PBMCs. These receptors all come from a human donor in good health.

The chain combines TRBV3-1 with TRBJ2-1, with D perhaps being TRBD1 or TRBD2 (7 bases each). The CDR3 covers 18 residues. Trimming pared 1 base from V and 4 bases from J, leaving 20 bases between. Germline loops: CDR1 LGHDT, CDR2 YNNKEL (reference sequence). DNA for the CDR3: TGTGCCAGCAGCCAAGCCGGCGGCGGGCAGGGGGGGTACAATGAGCAGTTCTTC. Protein: CASSQAGGGQGGYNEQFF.

The V gene is TRBV7-9, the J gene TRBJ2-7; TRBD2 is a possible D gene (5 bases). Trimming cost V 1 base and J 5 bases, with 6 bases left between them. This CDR3 contains 12 residues. From germline, CDR1 is SEHNR and CDR2 FQNEAQ (reference sequence). CDR3 sequence: CASSLDSDEQYF. CDR3 sequence (DNA): TGTGCCAGCAGCTTAGATAGCGACGAGCAGTACTTC.

The chain joins TRBV19 to TRBJ1-1, with unresolved D. CDR3 length: 14 residues. Deletions cut 1 base from V and 4 bases from J, with 10 bases between. Germline loops: CDR1 LNHDA, CDR2 SQIVND (reference sequence). CDR3: CASSIAPVSTEAFF. CDR3 bases: TGTGCCAGTAGTATAGCACCGGTATCCACTGAAGCTTTCTTT.

In DNA, the CDR3 is TGCAGTGCTCACTGGACTACAGGGGGCAATCAGCCCCAGCATTTT. Encoded protein: CSAHWTTGGNQPQHF. The chain employs TRBV20-1 and TRBJ1-5; 7 bases align to TRBD1. Trimming cost V 5 bases and J 2 bases; bases outside gene matches: 9. This CDR3 spans 15 amino acids. CDR1 is DFQATT and CDR2 is SNEGSKA in the germline V gene (reference sequence).

This chain links TRBV7-2 with TRBJ1-1, with 8 bases identical to TRBD1. In germline, CDR1 is SGHTA, CDR2 FQGNSA. The V gene end was trimmed by 8 bases and the J gene end by 1 base; junction bases not matched to a gene: 9. CDR3 length: 15 amino acids. The CDR3 DNA follows: TGTGCCAGCGGCAGACAGGGGTTAGGGAACACTGAAGCTTTCTTT. It encodes CASGRQGLGNTEAFF. Combining the CDR3 with reference TRBV7-2 and TRBJ1-1 gives the whole variable domain GAGVSQSPSNKVTEKGKDVELRCDPISGHTALYWYRQSLGQGLEFLIYFQGNSAPDKSGLPSDRFSAERTGGSVSTLTIQRTQQEDSAVYLCASGRQGLGNTEAFFGQGTRLTVV.

CDR3 coding DNA: TGTGCCAGCACCCCAACCTGGGATGAGCAGTTCTTC. This sequence encodes CASTPTWDEQFF. This chain connects TRBV12-3 or TRBV12-4 to TRBJ2-1; D not certain. Trimming cost V 7 bases and J 8 bases, with 12 bases left between them. The CDR3 contains 12 residues.

The chain combines TRBV2 with TRBJ1-4; D is uncertain. The germline V gene has CDR1 SNHLY and CDR2 FYNNEI. The CDR3 runs 13 residues. Trimming cost V 7 bases and J 5 bases, with 11 bases left between them. The CDR3 bases are TGTGCCAGCACCCCACGGGCCAATGAAAAACTGTTTTTT. Amino acids: CASTPRANEKLFF.

The chain couples TRBV19 to TRBJ1-1, with 7 bases fitting TRBD1. The CDR3 sequence is 17 residues long. V shed 7 bases, J shed 0 bases, and the junction held 14 bases outside the gene matches. The germline gives CDR1 LNHDA, CDR2 SQIVND (reference sequence). The CDR3: CASTSDRSRIVNTEAFF. CDR3 DNA: TGTGCCAGTACCTCGGACAGGTCGAGGATAGTGAACACTGAAGCTTTCTTT.

The rearrangement links TRBV3-1 to TRBJ1-2; tentatively, D is TRBD1 (5 bases). Deletions cut 0 bases from V and 8 bases from J, with 22 bases between. The CDR3 totals 17 residues. From germline, CDR1 is LGHDT and CDR2 YNNKEL (reference sequence). CDR3 in amino acids: CASSQDPPTVLGGGYTF. CDR3 sequence (DNA): TGTGCCAGCAGCCAAGATCCCCCGACAGTCCTCGGTGGCGGCTACACCTTC.

The chain combines TRBV4-2 with TRBJ2-2; tentative D call: TRBD2 (5 bases). CDR1 is LGHNA and CDR2 is YNFKEQ in the germline V gene. This CDR3 contains 13 residues. Trimming removed 4 bases from V and 4 bases from J, with 7 bases in between. The CDR3 sequence is CASSLAPTGELFF. Written as DNA, the CDR3 is TGTGCCAGCAGCCTAGCGCCCACCGGGGAGCTGTTTTTT.

The chain combines TRBV27 with TRBJ2-2; the match to TRBD2 covers 9 bases. The CDR3 length is 19 residues. CDR1 is MNHEY, CDR2 SMNVEV, per germline (reference sequence). With 3 bases clipped from V and 5 bases from J, the junction kept 16 bases outside the gene matches. For the CDR3, the DNA is TGTGCCAGCAGTTTCTTCAGTAGCGGGAGAGGGGGTAGAACCGGGGAGCTGTTTTTT. This sequence encodes CASSFFSSGRGGRTGELFF.

The chain carries TRBV5-4 and TRBJ2-7; D gene uncertain. The CDR3 contains 13 residues. Trimming shortened V by 1 base and J by 6 bases, and 11 bases separated the two germline ends. Germline lookup yields CDR1 SGHNT and CDR2 YYREEE (reference sequence). CDR3 in amino acids: CASSLTAPSEQYF. CDR3 DNA sequence: TGTGCCAGCAGCTTGACAGCGCCCTCCGAGCAGTACTTC.

The chain recombines TRBV7-9 with TRBJ2-1, with TRBD2 matching 9 bases. Trimming at V came to 3 bases and at J to 9 bases, leaving 9 bases not matched to a gene. Germline CDR1 is SEHNR and CDR2 is FQNEAQ (reference sequence). The CDR3 loop spans 15 amino acids. CDR3 bases: TGTGCCAGCAGCTTTGGACTAGCGAGGCGCGGTGAGCAGTTCTTC. Amino acid sequence: CASSFGLARRGEQFF.

The rearrangement links TRBV20-1 to TRBJ1-2; weak D call: TRBD1 (6 bases). V lost 3 bases and J lost 4, with 21 bases in between. The CDR3 spans 16 residues. Germline V gives CDR1 DFQATT, CDR2 SNEGSKA (reference sequence). This CDR3 reads CSARSIGGRGPYGYTF. CDR3 coding DNA: TGCAGTGCTAGGAGTATCGGGGGCCGCGGGCCCTATGGCTACACCTTC.

The rearrangement joins TRBV29-1 to TRBJ2-1; 8 nucleotides line up with TRBD2. This CDR3 has 14 amino acids. Per the germline V gene, CDR1 is SQVTM and CDR2 is ANQGSEA. V lost 1 base, J lost 8 bases, and 7 bases stayed unmatched. For the CDR3, the DNA is TGCAGCGTTGAAGTCGGGACTAGTTCCTATGAGCAGTTCTTC. Translation gives CSVEVGTSSYEQFF.

V gene TRBV7-2 combines with J gene TRBJ1-1; D might be TRBD1 (6 bases). This CDR3 comprises 17 residues. The germline V gene has CDR1 SGHTA and CDR2 FQGNSA. Trimming shortened V by 5 bases and J by 0 bases, and 19 bases separated the two germline ends. The CDR3, as DNA: TGTGCCAGCAGCCGTAGGGGGGTGGGGGTAGTGAACACTGAAGCTTTCTTT. Its translation: CASSRRGVGVVNTEAFF.

The CDR3 DNA follows: TGTGCCAGCAGCTCGGGACTGGGCTACACCTTC. Residues: CASSSGLGYTF. This rearrangement joins TRBV7-9 to TRBJ1-2; D might be TRBD1 (5 bases). Germline assignment: CDR1 SEHNR and CDR2 FQNEAQ (reference sequence). The CDR3 is 11 amino acids. V lost 4 bases and J 8 bases, leaving 8 bases between the germline ends.

The gene calls are TRBV7-6 and TRBJ1-1; D is ambiguous. Between the trimmed V and J ends, which lost 1 base and 1 base, there was a span of 10 bases. Germline assignment: CDR1 SGHVS and CDR2 FNYEAQ. The CDR3 totals 15 residues. The CDR3 loop reads CASSLGRGRNTEAFF. CDR3 sequence (DNA): TGTGCCAGCAGCTTAGGGCGCGGTCGGAACACTGAAGCTTTCTTT.

This chain uses TRBV7-3 with TRBJ2-6; no clear D. The CDR3 runs to 15 residues. V was cut by 4 bases and J by 1 base, with 8 bases left in between. CDR1 and CDR2 from the germline V gene are SGHTA and FQGTGA. CDR3 DNA sequence: TGTGCCAGCAGCTACAGAGCGTCTGGGGCCAACGTCCTGACTTTC. It yields the protein CASSYRASGANVLTF.

The rearrangement joins TRBV19 to TRBJ2-7; 8 bases map to TRBD1. The ends lost 1 base at V and 0 bases at J; junction bases unmatched: 5. This CDR3 is built from 16 residues. The germline V gene encodes CDR1 LNHDA and CDR2 SQIVND (reference sequence). CDR3 nucleotide sequence: TGTGCCAGTAGTATAGGTCGACAGGGGTCCTCCTACGAGCAGTACTTC. Amino acids: CASSIGRQGSSYEQYF.

CDR3 DNA: TGTGCCAGCAGTCCATTAACAGGGGACACTGAAGCTTTCTTT. The encoded protein is CASSPLTGDTEAFF. The rearrangement links TRBV3-1 to TRBJ1-1; 7 positions match TRBD1. With 6 bases clipped from V and 3 bases from J, the junction kept 7 bases outside the gene matches. The CDR3 is made up of 14 amino acids. CDR1 and CDR2 (germline): LGHDT, YNNKEL (reference sequence).

In nucleotides, the CDR3 is TGCGCCAGCAGCCCCCTAGCGGGAGGGGGGAATGAGCAGTTCTTC. The encoded protein is CASSPLAGGGNEQFF. J is TRBJ2-1 and V is TRBV5-1, with 12 positions matching TRBD2. The germline gives CDR1 SGHRS, CDR2 YFSETQ. The V gene end was trimmed by 4 bases and the J gene end by 7 bases; junction bases not matched to a gene: 6. The length of the CDR3 is 15 residues.

The V gene is TRBV5-1, the J gene TRBJ1-1; 12 nucleotides line up with TRBD1. J gave up 4 bases and V 3 bases, and 16 bases lay outside the gene matches. The CDR3 runs to 19 residues. The germline V gene encodes CDR1 SGHRS and CDR2 YFSETQ. CDR3 DNA: TGCGCCAGCAGCTCCAATCTACCGGGACAGGGGGCGTTGGGCACTGAAGCTTTCTTT. Translation: CASSSNLPGQGALGTEAFF.

The J gene is TRBJ1-1, the V gene TRBV29-1; D may be TRBD1 (5 bases). V dropped 4 bases and J dropped 0 bases, with 12 bases sitting between them. Germline assignment: CDR1 SQVTM and CDR2 ANQGSEA. CDR3 length: 14 residues. The CDR3 DNA is TGCAGCGTTGGTCAGGGTGGCATGAACACTGAAGCTTTCTTT. It translates to CSVGQGGMNTEAFF.

This chain uses TRBV4-3 with TRBJ2-7; perhaps TRBD2 as D (7 bases). The CDR3 has 15 amino acids. The V end lost 1 base, the J end lost 5 bases, and 15 bases lay between the germline ends. CDR1 and CDR2 (germline): LGHNA, YSLEER. The CDR3 sequence is CASSQGVGGPDEQYF. DNA of the CDR3: TGCGCCAGCAGCCAAGGGGTGGGGGGGCCGGACGAGCAGTACTTC.

The chain's CDR3 is CASSQEWTGENQPQHF. The CDR3 nucleotides are TGCGCCAGCAGCCAAGAATGGACAGGAGAGAATCAGCCCCAGCATTTT. The rearrangement uses TRBV4-3 and TRBJ1-5; 7 nucleotides match TRBD1. The CDR3 has 16 amino acids. The trim removed 0 bases at V and 4 bases at J, leaving 6 bases unmatched. CDR1 LGHNA and CDR2 YSLEER come from the germline V gene.

The count of this clonotype is one. CDR3 sequence reads: CSVVSGGRDTQYF. CDR3 coding DNA: TGCAGCGTTGTTTCGGGGGGGCGAGATACGCAGTATTTT. This rearrangement joins TRBV29-1 to TRBJ2-3; 8 nucleotides agree with TRBD2. Germline V gene data show CDR1 as SQVTM and CDR2 as ANQGSEA. This CDR3 spans 13 amino acids. The V and J ends lost 4 bases and 5 bases, in that order; junction bases with no gene match: 5.

This sequence joins TRBV19 and TRBJ1-4; D is unclear. The CDR3 is 14 amino acids. Germline lookup yields CDR1 LNHDA and CDR2 SQIVND (reference sequence). Trimming left V 6 bases short and J 7 bases short, with 15 bases between. The CDR3 spells CASSSRGKVEKLFF. DNA for the CDR3: TGTGCCAGTAGCTCACGTGGTAAGGTTGAAAAACTGTTTTTT.

The chain combines TRBV3-1 with TRBJ1-2; D gene unclear. Germline CDR1 reads LGHDT; CDR2 reads YNNKEL (reference sequence). V was pared by 4 bases and J by 6 bases, with 21 bases between. The CDR3 covers 16 residues. DNA for the CDR3: TGTGCCAGCAGCCCGAGTTCTGAAGCTCTAATGGATGGCTACACCTTC. Encoded protein: CASSPSSEALMDGYTF. Full variable domain (remainder filled in from reference TRBV3-1 and TRBJ1-2): DTAVSQTPKYLVTQMGNDKSIKCEQNLGHDTMYWYKQDSKKFLKIMFSYNNKELIINETVPNRFSPKSPDKAHLNLHINSLELGDSAVYFCASSPSSEALMDGYTFGSGTRLTVV.

The chain is built from TRBV15 and TRBJ2-1; TRBD2 matches at 7 bases. The CDR3 length is 15 residues. Germline values: CDR1 LNHNV, CDR2 YYDKDF (reference sequence). V dropped 5 bases and J dropped 4; count of bases not matched to a gene: 8. DNA of the CDR3: TGTGCCACCAGCGGGGGGGTATCTAGTTACAATGAGCAGTTCTTC. It codes for CATSGGVSSYNEQFF.